A single sample gave rise to the 16 T cell receptor beta chains below, sequenced in a study of molecular identifiers for immune sequencing clone quantification. MiXCR, run by TCRdb on the PCR reads, gives a single entry per CDR3 protein. Here the sample spans some 650,000 distinct CDR3 sequences, just under 20% being singletons. Sequenced sample: naive CD8+ T cells from blood, with Jurkat cell RNA spiked in. Noted subset: FACS-sorted CD8+CD4-CCR7+CD45RA+ naive T cells. All receptors derive from a human donor in good health. Some libraries in this study had Jurkat cell RNA spiked in.

This clonotype was seen repeatedly, ten times or more. V and J are TRBV12-3 or TRBV12-4 and TRBJ2-3; TRBD1 matches at 9 bases. The CDR3 has 17 residues. V lost 2 bases to trimming and J lost 2 bases; unmatched junction nucleotides: 8. In nucleotides, the CDR3 is TGTGCCAGCAGTTTACTTCCCGGGACAGGGTACACAGATACGCAGTATTTT. This encodes CASSLLPGTGYTDTQYF.

This clonotype appeared many times. V usage is TRBV5-1 and J usage is TRBJ2-1; the D gene is possibly TRBD1 (5 bases). Germline V lookup: CDR1 SGHRS, CDR2 YFSETQ. The CDR3 totals 15 residues. Trimming removed 0 bases at V and 8 bases at J, with 15 bases between. The CDR3 reads CASSLVGRVVDEQFF. The CDR3 nucleotides read TGCGCCAGCAGCTTGGTTGGCAGGGTAGTCGATGAGCAGTTCTTC.

This clonotype occurred a few times. V and J are TRBV7-9 and TRBJ2-1; D is unclear. The CDR3 runs to 11 residues. Trimming pared 5 bases from V and 9 bases from J, leaving 8 bases between. From germline, CDR1 is SEHNR and CDR2 FQNEAQ (reference sequence). This chain's CDR3 is CASSGRVEQFF. Written as DNA, the CDR3 is TGTGCCAGCAGCGGACGCGTTGAGCAGTTCTTC. The variable domain in full, completed from reference TRBV7-9 and TRBJ2-1, reads DTGVSQNPRHKITKRGQNVTFRCDPISEHNRLYWYRQTLGQGPEFLTYFQNEAQLEKSRLLSDRFSAERPKGSFSTLEIQRTEQGDSAMYLCASSGRVEQFFGPGTRLTVL.

A remark on this clonotype: A read error may explain this, as a much larger clone is one base away. The CDR3 loop is CASSLIWRGGTDTQYF. Here the CDR3 DNA reads TGTGCCAGCAGTTTAATTTGGAGGGGCGGCACAGATACGCAGTATTTT. This chain connects TRBV27 to TRBJ2-3; TRBD2 is a possible D gene (6 bases). This CDR3 comprises 16 residues. Germline V CDR1 and CDR2: MNHEY, SMNVEV (reference sequence). V was trimmed by 2 bases and J by 1 base, leaving 13 bases between them.

Ten or more counts support this clonotype. The V gene is TRBV7-9, the J gene TRBJ2-3, with D possibly being TRBD2 (5 bases). The V end was cut by 7 bases, the J end by 6 bases, with 14 bases between. The germline V gene has CDR1 SEHNR and CDR2 FQNEAQ (reference sequence). This CDR3 comprises 13 residues. CDR3 loop: CASTPVGVDTQYF. CDR3 coding DNA: TGTGCCAGCACCCCAGTCGGGGTTGATACGCAGTATTTT. The variable domain in full, completed from reference TRBV7-9 and TRBJ2-3, reads DTGVSQNPRHKITKRGQNVTFRCDPISEHNRLYWYRQTLGQGPEFLTYFQNEAQLEKSRLLSDRFSAERPKGSFSTLEIQRTEQGDSAMYLCASTPVGVDTQYFGPGTRLTVL.

Turning to this clonotype: A much larger clone differs from this one at a single base, so this may be a read error. The V and J genes are TRBV2 and TRBJ2-5, with D perhaps matching TRBD2 (5 bases). Looked up from germline, CDR1 is SNHLY and CDR2 is FYNNEI. There are 14 residues in the CDR3. The CDR3 protein is CTSSIRLDFSTQYF. Written as DNA, the CDR3 is TGTACCAGCAGTATTCGGTTGGACTTTTCGACCCAGTACTTC. The full variable domain, completed using reference TRBV2 and TRBJ2-5, is EPEVTQTPSHQVTQMGQEVILRCVPISNHLYFYWYRQILGQKVEFLVSFYNNEISEKSEIFDDQFSVERPDGSNFTLKIRSTKLEDSAMYFCTSSIRLDFSTQYFGPGTRLLVL.

This clonotype was seen repeatedly, ten times or more. Written as DNA, the CDR3 is TGTGCCAGCAGCTTGGTTGGACAGGGGAGCCATGAGCAGTTCTTC. It is translated as CASSLVGQGSHEQFF. This chain connects TRBV5-4 to TRBJ2-1; 9 nucleotides agree with TRBD1. V lost 0 bases, J lost 8 bases, and 6 bases stayed unmatched. The CDR3 sequence is 15 residues long. The V gene's germline CDR1 is SGHNT and CDR2 YYREEE (reference sequence).

This clonotype was observed at least ten times. J is TRBJ2-7 and V is TRBV9; 7 bases fit TRBD2. CDR3 length: 16 amino acids. V shed 0 bases and J 0 bases; nucleotides not matched to a gene: 6. Per the germline V gene, CDR1 is SGDLS and CDR2 is YYNGEE. CDR3 sequence reads: CASSVDGTISSYEQYF. In DNA, the CDR3 is TGTGCCAGCAGCGTAGACGGGACTATAAGCTCCTACGAGCAGTACTTC.

The sample holds many counts of this clonotype. The rearrangement uses TRBV13 and TRBJ2-7, with unresolved D. Germline V gene data show CDR1 as PRHDT and CDR2 as FYEKMQ (reference sequence). The V end was cut by 5 bases, the J end by 4 bases, with 9 bases between. The CDR3 runs to 12 residues. CDR3 loop: CASSADGYEQYF. As DNA, the CDR3 is TGTGCCAGCAGCGCTGACGGGTACGAGCAGTACTTC.

This clonotype was counted between two and nine times. An end of the junction does not agree with germline; a read error may underlie this. The genes are TRBV4-1 and TRBJ1-5, with D maybe TRBD1 (5 bases). In germline, CDR1 is MGHRA, CDR2 YSYEKL. The CDR3 length is 15 residues. The chain's CDR3 is CASSLHGTVNQSQHF. DNA of the CDR3: TGCGCCAGCAGCCTTCACGGGACTGTGAATCAGTCCCAGCATTTT.

A word on this clonotype: A much larger clone sits a single nucleotide away, making a read error possible. The chain has TRBV9 and TRBJ2-7; 11 nucleotides line up with TRBD2. V lost 1 base, J lost 7 bases, and 7 bases stayed unmatched. The germline V gene encodes CDR1 SGDLS and CDR2 YYNGEE. The CDR3 is made up of 15 amino acids. The CDR3 DNA sequence: TGTGCCAGCAGCGTAACTAGCGGGAGTTTAAATGAGCAGTACTTC. Protein product: CASSVTSGSLNEQYF.

As regards this clonotype: A read error may be the cause here, since a much bigger clone is one base away. The V gene is TRBV4-1, the J gene TRBJ1-5; D gene ambiguous. Germline V CDR1 and CDR2: MGHRA, YSYEKL. The CDR3 runs to 16 residues. The CDR3 sequence is CASSQESAYSNRPQHF. The CDR3 coding sequence is TGCGCCAGCAGCCAAGAGTCAGCATATAGCAATCGGCCCCAGCATTTT.

This clonotype has at least ten counts. J is TRBJ1-1 and V is TRBV11-2; weak D call: TRBD1 (5 bases). V lost 2 bases and J 1 base, leaving 14 bases between the germline ends. The CDR3 totals 16 residues. CDR1 and CDR2 (germline): SGHAT, FQNNGV. CDR3 in DNA: TGTGCCAGCAGCTTATGGGGTTCAGGACAGAACACTGAAGCTTTCTTT. This translates into CASSLWGSGQNTEAFF.

The chain links TRBV24-1 to TRBJ2-1, with 7 bases identical to TRBD2. CDR3 length: 15 residues. Germline V gene lookup returns CDR1 KGHDR and CDR2 SFDVKD. The junction had 13 bases not matched to a gene; V was cut back by 10 bases and J by 5 bases. Written as DNA, the CDR3 is TGTGCCACGGCAGGTGAGCGGGACGGCAACAATGAGCAGTTCTTC. It encodes CATAGERDGNNEQFF.

The V gene is TRBV7-8, the J gene TRBJ2-7, with TRBD2 matching 8 bases. The germline gives CDR1 SGHVS, CDR2 FQNEAQ. There are 13 residues in the CDR3. V was clipped by 7 bases and J by 7 bases; unmatched bases: 9. CDR3 nucleotides: TGTGCCAGCACCGGGGGGGGGGCAGGGGAGCAGTACTTC. It is translated as CASTGGGAGEQYF.

There are many counts of this clonotype. This chain joins TRBV19 and TRBJ1-1; no reliable D call. The V gene's germline CDR1 is LNHDA and CDR2 SQIVND (reference sequence). Trimming took 5 bases from V and 5 from J, leaving 12 bases between them. This CDR3 region has 13 residues. CDR3 in DNA: TGTGCCAGTAGTTTTCCTTTCGGGACTGAAGCTTTCTTT. As protein: CASSFPFGTEAFF.